This TCR beta chain was documented in a study of preoperative IRX-2 immunotherapy in early breast cancer. The repertoire was sequenced with immunoSEQ multiplex PCR; TCRdb's copy has only in-frame clones and lacks some. The sample has fewer than 70,000 clones; around 94% are singletons. As for treatment: preoperative locoregional IRX-2 cytokine immunotherapy. This specimen was taken from a patient treated with IRX-2 immunotherapy. This receptor was identified in a human donor with breast cancer.

CDR3 sequence reads: CASSTKTGFAYNEQFF. CDR3 DNA: TGTGCCAGCAGCACAAAGACAGGGTTCGCCTACAATGAGCAGTTCTTC. This rearrangement joins TRBV5-4 to TRBJ2-1; 7 bases fit TRBD1. CDR1 is SGHNT and CDR2 is YYREEE in the germline V gene (reference sequence). CDR3 length equals 16 residues. V was pared by 4 bases and J by 2 bases, with 9 bases of the junction left unmatched.